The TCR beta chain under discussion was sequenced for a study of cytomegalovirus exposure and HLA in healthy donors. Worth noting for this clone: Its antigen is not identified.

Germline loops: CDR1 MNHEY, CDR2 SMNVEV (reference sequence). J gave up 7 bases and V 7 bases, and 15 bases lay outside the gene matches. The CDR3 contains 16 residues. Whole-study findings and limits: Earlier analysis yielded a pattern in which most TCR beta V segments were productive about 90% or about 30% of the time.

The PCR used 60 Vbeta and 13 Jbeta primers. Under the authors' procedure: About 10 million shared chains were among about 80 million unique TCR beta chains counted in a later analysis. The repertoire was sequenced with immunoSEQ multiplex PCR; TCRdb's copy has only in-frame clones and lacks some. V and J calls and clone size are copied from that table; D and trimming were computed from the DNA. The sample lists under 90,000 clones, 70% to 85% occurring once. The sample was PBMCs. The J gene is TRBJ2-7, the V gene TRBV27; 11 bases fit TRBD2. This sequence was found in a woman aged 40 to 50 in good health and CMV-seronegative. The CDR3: CASTPSGRLEFKEQYF. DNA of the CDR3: TGTGCCAGCACCCCTAGCGGGAGGCTCGAATTTAAAGAGCAGTACTTC.